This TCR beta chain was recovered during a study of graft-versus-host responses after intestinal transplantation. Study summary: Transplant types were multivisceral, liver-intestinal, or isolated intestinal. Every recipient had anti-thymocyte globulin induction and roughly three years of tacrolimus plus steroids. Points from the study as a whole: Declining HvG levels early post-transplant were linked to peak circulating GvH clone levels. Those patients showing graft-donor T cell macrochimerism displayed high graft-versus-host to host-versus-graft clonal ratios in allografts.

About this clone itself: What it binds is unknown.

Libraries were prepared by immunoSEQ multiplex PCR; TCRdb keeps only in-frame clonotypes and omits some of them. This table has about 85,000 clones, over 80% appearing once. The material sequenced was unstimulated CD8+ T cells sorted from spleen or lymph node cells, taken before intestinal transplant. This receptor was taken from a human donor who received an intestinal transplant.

In DNA, the CDR3 is TGTGCCAGCACCTCGACAGGGTTCAATCAGCCCCAGCATTTT. This sequence encodes CASTSTGFNQPQHF. This chain joins TRBV28 and TRBJ1-5; 7 positions match TRBD1. In germline, CDR1 is MDHEN, CDR2 SYDVKM. The CDR3 totals 14 residues. After removal of 7 bases from V and 3 bases from J, the junction contained 6 bases not matched to a gene.